Each of the 20 T cell receptor beta chains below was sequenced from the same sample in a study of blood T cell repertoires in COVID-19 (dated by TCRdb to 2020 to 2022). Receptor libraries were prepared by the immunoSEQ multiplex PCR assay. TCRdb obtained this table from immuneACCESS and retained in-frame rearrangements with V and J assigned. These tables miss some clones; where compared with another copy, unresolved V genes account for less than half of the shortfall, and the remainder is unexplained. Present in this sample are about 68,000 clones, approximately 88% of which were seen just once. Of the sample, 2.3% is held by the ten largest clones. The sequencing sample was made of peripheral blood. Receptors were obtained from a human donor in a cohort sampled during active COVID-19.

The chain uses TRBV2 and TRBJ1-1; D remains ambiguous. Trimming shortened V by 1 base and J by 1 base, and 7 bases separated the two germline ends. The CDR3 consists of 14 residues. In germline, CDR1 is SNHLY, CDR2 FYNNEI. CDR3 loop: CASSEEESNTEAFF. In DNA form, the CDR3 reads TGTGCCAGCAGTGAAGAAGAGTCGAACACTGAAGCTTTCTTT.

The chain has TRBV24-1 and TRBJ1-2; 8 bases map to TRBD1. The CDR3 spans 16 residues. Germline loops: CDR1 KGHDR, CDR2 SFDVKD. V lost 2 bases, J lost 8 bases, and 12 bases stayed unmatched. This CDR3 reads CATSDSWTGRSEGYTF. The CDR3 region has the DNA TGTGCCACCAGTGATTCTTGGACAGGGAGGTCGGAGGGCTACACCTTC.

The CDR3 nucleotides are TGTGCCAGCAGCTCTTCCTCTAGCACAGATACGCAGTATTTT. As protein: CASSSSSSTDTQYF. This chain joins TRBV5-4 and TRBJ2-3, with unresolved D. V lost 3 bases to trimming and J lost 0 bases, with 8 bases between them. Germline V gene sequence: CDR1 SGHNT, CDR2 YYREEE (reference sequence). The CDR3 has 14 residues. Supplemented by reference TRBV5-4 and TRBJ2-3, the full variable domain reads ETGVTQSPTHLIKTRGQQVTLRCSSQSGHNTVSWYQQALGQGPQFIFQYYREEENGRGNFPPRFSGLQFPNYSSELNVNALELDDSALYLCASSSSSSTDTQYFGPGTRLTVL.

The chain uses TRBV7-8 and TRBJ2-3, with D tentatively TRBD1 (5 bases). The germline V and J ends were trimmed by 6 bases and 1 base, with 17 bases remaining between them. In germline, CDR1 is SGHVS, CDR2 FQNEAQ. CDR3 length equals 16 residues. Here the CDR3 DNA reads TGTGCCAGCAGACCCAGGGTACTAAGGGGCACAGATACGCAGTATTTT. Translated, it gives CASRPRVLRGTDTQYF.

The chain couples TRBV2 to TRBJ1-2, with TRBD1 matching over 8 bases. Germline V gene sequence: CDR1 SNHLY, CDR2 FYNNEI. The CDR3 loop spans 13 amino acids. Unmatched junction bases numbered 2, after V lost 5 bases and J lost 3 bases. The CDR3 DNA reads TGTGCCAGCAGTCAGACAGGGGACTATGGCTACACCTTC. It yields the protein CASSQTGDYGYTF.

V usage is TRBV6-6 and J usage is TRBJ1-5; weak D call: TRBD1 (5 bases). From germline, CDR1 is MNHNY and CDR2 SVGAGI (reference sequence). V lost 2 bases, J lost 2 bases, and 10 bases lay in between. The length of the CDR3 is 15 residues. As DNA, the CDR3 is TGTGCCAGCAGTTACCCGGGGGGGGGCAATCAGCCCCAGCATTTT. Encoded protein: CASSYPGGGNQPQHF.

This clone showed up just once. V usage is TRBV5-5 and J usage is TRBJ2-7, with TRBD1 identical over 8 bases. Germline values: CDR1 SGHKS, CDR2 YYEKEE (reference sequence). Germline trimming cut 3 bases from V and 3 bases from J; bases unmatched to any gene: 8. This CDR3 region has 15 residues. CDR3 in amino acids: CASSYTGGSGYEQYF. DNA for the CDR3: TGTGCCAGCAGCTACACAGGGGGGAGCGGCTACGAGCAGTACTTC.

This sequence joins TRBV3-1 (or the pseudogene TRBV3-2) and TRBJ2-2, with 10 bases lining up with TRBD2. CDR1 LGHDT and CDR2 YNNKEL come from the germline V gene (reference sequence). CDR3 size: 17 residues. J lost 4 bases, V lost 8 bases, and 13 bases had no gene match. In DNA, the CDR3 is TGTGCCAGCCGGGCATTTCTAGCGGGAGCGGGCACCGGGGAGCTGTTTTTT. Translated, it gives CASRAFLAGAGTGELFF.

This clone appeared once. This chain connects TRBV28 to TRBJ2-7, with 9 bases lining up with TRBD1. Germline lookup yields CDR1 MDHEN and CDR2 SYDVKM. CDR3 length equals 14 residues. After removal of 4 bases from V and 0 bases from J, the junction contained 1 base not matched to a gene. The CDR3 DNA sequence: TGTGCCAGCAGTTCGGGACAGGGCTCCTACGAGCAGTACTTC. Translated, it gives CASSSGQGSYEQYF.

This sequence joins TRBV20-1 and TRBJ2-5; 9 bases match TRBD2. The CDR3 consists of 15 residues. Germline CDR1 is DFQATT and CDR2 is SNEGSKA (reference sequence). V was clipped by 3 bases and J by 3 bases; unmatched bases: 8. The CDR3 region is CSASSPTSGEETQYF. DNA of the CDR3: TGCAGTGCTAGTTCCCCGACTAGCGGAGAAGAGACCCAGTACTTC.

The chain is built from TRBV6-5 and TRBJ2-3; D unresolved. Trimming removed 6 bases at V and 4 bases at J, with 5 bases between. The CDR3 loop spans 11 amino acids. Germline-derived CDR1 and CDR2 are MNHEY and SVGAGI. CDR3 DNA: TGTGCCAGCAGAGAGTCAGATACGCAGTATTTT. Its translation is CASRESDTQYF.

The rearrangement links TRBV7-6 to TRBJ2-1; 7 bases line up with TRBD1. Germline loops: CDR1 SGHVS, CDR2 FNYEAQ. The CDR3 sequence is 14 residues long. Germline trimming cut 1 base from V and 9 bases from J; bases unmatched to any gene: 6. The CDR3 is CASSLGQGRVEQFF. In DNA, the CDR3 is TGTGCCAGCAGCTTAGGACAGGGACGGGTTGAGCAGTTCTTC.

This clone was seen a single time. This chain connects TRBV7-9 to TRBJ1-6; 7 nucleotides agree with TRBD1. Trimming took 2 bases from V and 11 from J; bases not matched to a gene: 15. CDR1 and CDR2 from the germline V gene are SEHNR and FQNEAQ (reference sequence). CDR3 length: 17 amino acids. CDR3 coding DNA: TGTGCCAGCAGCTTAAGACAGGGCCCCGGGTATATAGCACCCCTCCACTTT. Translation gives CASSLRQGPGYIAPLHF.

The CDR3 nucleotides read TGTGCCACCCCCGTCGGGTCTGGAAACACCATATATTTT. Residues: CATPVGSGNTIYF. The chain has TRBV11-2 and TRBJ1-3; no clear D gene. V was pared by 10 bases and J by 1 base, with 11 bases between. The germline V gene encodes CDR1 SGHAT and CDR2 FQNNGV. CDR3 length equals 13 residues. The full variable domain, in which reference TRBV11-2 and TRBJ1-3 provide the parts outside the CDR3, is EAGVAQSPRYKIIEKRQSVAFWCNPISGHATLYWYQQILGQGPKLLIQFQNNGVVDDSQLPKDRFSAERLKGVDSTLKIQPAKLEDSAVYLCATPVGSGNTIYFGEGSWLTVV.

This rearrangement joins TRBV20-1 to TRBJ2-5; no reliable D call. Trimming shortened V by 6 bases and J by 4 bases, and 6 bases separated the two germline ends. The germline V gene has CDR1 DFQATT and CDR2 SNEGSKA (reference sequence). This CDR3 has 10 amino acids. The CDR3 nucleotides read TGCAGTGCCTTCTTAGAGACCCAGTACTTC. This translates into CSAFLETQYF.

The chain has TRBV27 and TRBJ1-5, with TRBD1 matching 9 bases. Trimming cost V 5 bases and J 7 bases; bases outside gene matches: 3. Germline-derived CDR1 and CDR2 are MNHEY and SMNVEV (reference sequence). This CDR3 region has 13 residues. The CDR3 region is CASSVTGGQPQHF. CDR3 in DNA: TGTGCCAGCAGTGTAACAGGGGGCCAGCCCCAGCATTTT.

J is TRBJ1-4 and V is TRBV7-9; 7 positions agree with TRBD1. Unmatched junction bases numbered 26, after V lost 8 bases and J lost 8 bases. The CDR3 has 19 residues. Germline V lookup: CDR1 SEHNR, CDR2 FQNEAQ (reference sequence). This CDR3 reads CASDASDRAPLRAGEKLFF. CDR3 nucleotides: TGTGCCAGCGACGCTTCCGACAGGGCCCCACTGAGGGCAGGAGAAAAACTGTTTTTT.

The rearrangement uses TRBV19 and TRBJ2-7; 8 bases agree with TRBD1. Germline loops: CDR1 LNHDA, CDR2 SQIVND (reference sequence). The CDR3 runs 16 residues. Trimming at V came to 3 bases and at J to 0 bases, leaving 7 bases not matched to a gene. CDR3 bases: TGTGCCAGTAGTATGGCCGGACAGGGATACTCCTACGAGCAGTACTTC. As protein: CASSMAGQGYSYEQYF.

The CDR3 spells CASSIWGVGTRNEQFF. The DNA for the CDR3 is TGTGCCAGTAGTATCTGGGGAGTAGGTACCCGGAATGAGCAGTTCTTC. The rearrangement links TRBV19 to TRBJ2-1, with a possible D match to TRBD2 (5 bases). The CDR3 sequence is 16 residues long. Germline lookup yields CDR1 LNHDA and CDR2 SQIVND (reference sequence). V gave up 3 bases and J gave up 7 bases, with 19 bases separating them. Combining the CDR3 with reference TRBV19 and TRBJ2-1 gives the whole variable domain DGGITQSPKYLFRKEGQNVTLSCEQNLNHDAMYWYRQDPGQGLRLIYYSQIVNDFQKGDIAEGYSVSREKKESFPLTVTSAQKNPTAFYLCASSIWGVGTRNEQFFGPGTRLTVL.

J is TRBJ2-7 and V is TRBV5-1; 8 bases line up with TRBD2. The V gene end was trimmed by 0 bases and the J gene end by 1 base; junction bases not matched to a gene: 6. The V gene's germline CDR1 is SGHRS and CDR2 YFSETQ. This CDR3 contains 16 residues. CDR3 bases: TGCGCCAGCAGCTTGGCCGGTGGCGGGGGGTCCTACGAGCAGTACTTC. Translated, it gives CASSLAGGGGSYEQYF.